The rows below give T cell receptor beta chains drawn from one sample of a study of CD8 T cells in Susac syndrome. TCRdb analysed the immunoSEQ multiplex PCR reads with MiXCR anew, one entry per CDR3 protein. Here the sample spans approximately 300,000 distinct CDR3 sequences, roughly 85% being singletons. The specimen was CD8+ T cells from PBMCs. The receptors come from a human donor with multiple sclerosis. Both conserved end residues are trimmed from each CDR3. The order of the fields is J gene, V gene, CDR3 length, clone size, CDR3 protein. Clone size is given for some rows only: seen once, a few or many times, or a class if the clone is expanded.

TRBJ2-1 | TRBV20-1 | 12 | . | SARDPRSYNEQF
TRBJ1-2 | TRBV19 | 11 | . | ASSMSANYGYT
TRBJ2-7 | TRBV11-2 | 15 | few | ASSLSRGGLASYEQY
TRBJ2-1 | TRBV3-1 | 13 | . | ASSQESVSYNEQF
TRBJ2-4 | TRBV7-2 | 9 | few | ASSLGLEPH
TRBJ2-1 | TRBV4-1 | 13 | . | ASSATSGVYNEQF
TRBJ2-3 | TRBV28 | 13 | . | ASSLSPASTDTQY
TRBJ2-7 | TRBV9 | 20 | . | ASSVIRTVAPTSSSGPIEQY
TRBJ2-7 | TRBV27 | 13 | few | ASSLRLAGYYEQY
TRBJ2-1 | TRBV20-1 | 14 | few | SADQGIAEFFNEQF
TRBJ2-1 | TRBV6-2/TRBV6-3 | 12 | . | ASSYPGSLDEQF
TRBJ2-5 | TRBV7-9 | 13 | . | ASSLMLAGGETQY
TRBJ2-5 | TRBV7-9 | 13 | once | ASSYSSGHQETQY
TRBJ2-1 | TRBV14 | 11 | once | ASTSPSSGEQF
TRBJ1-1 | TRBV15 | 15 | . | ATSRGQQGVRNTEAF
TRBJ1-4 | TRBV6-6 | 13 | . | ASSYIALTNEKLF
TRBJ1-3 | TRBV5-4 | 13 | . | ASSLGAATGNTIY
TRBJ2-7 | TRBV4-1 | 12 | few | ASSQGGARYEQY
TRBJ2-7 | TRBV6-2/TRBV6-3 | 13 | . | ASRIRLAAPYEQY
TRBJ2-1 | TRBV4-3 | 19 | . | ASSQEWTSGRASYYYNEQF
TRBJ2-7 | TRBV4-3 | 13 | . | ASSQVFGSPYEQY
TRBJ2-3 | TRBV28 | 15 | . | ASSSRLAGSRGDTQY
TRBJ2-2 | TRBV7-9 | 15 | . | ASSQLLAGSRTGELF
TRBJ2-7 | TRBV19 | 13 | . | ASSPSGQGIYEQY
TRBJ1-4 | TRBV29-1 | 13 | . | SVLTPDGFNEKLF
TRBJ2-7 | TRBV7-6 | 12 | . | ASSRSLTAEEQY